This T cell receptor beta chain was recorded in a study of blood T cells in healthy people across ages. The study's findings and limits: Higher diversity, along with more naive CD4+ cells, distinguished long-lived donors from aged donors.

Through a sample-barcoded 5' primer and a J-beta primer mix, a second PCR was run for roughly 7 to 11 cycles. TCRdb redid the calling of the 5' RACE reads with MiXCR, one entry per CDR3 protein. The sample contains roughly 680,000 distinct CDR3 sequences, under 65% of which appear only once. This clonotype was seen repeatedly, ten times or more. The antigen remains undetermined. Trimming cost V 2 bases and J 1 base; bases outside gene matches: 5. The CDR3 totals 16 residues. Germline loops: CDR1 ENHRY, CDR2 SYGVKD. Samples each had at least 5 micrograms of total RNA extracted. This chain links TRBV10-3 with TRBJ2-4; TRBD1 matches 7 bases. Sequencing was carried out using blood. This receptor was taken from a woman older than 75 in good health. CDR3: CAISEDRVRAKNIQYF. Here the CDR3 DNA reads TGTGCCATCAGTGAGGACAGGGTACGGGCCAAAAACATTCAGTACTTC.